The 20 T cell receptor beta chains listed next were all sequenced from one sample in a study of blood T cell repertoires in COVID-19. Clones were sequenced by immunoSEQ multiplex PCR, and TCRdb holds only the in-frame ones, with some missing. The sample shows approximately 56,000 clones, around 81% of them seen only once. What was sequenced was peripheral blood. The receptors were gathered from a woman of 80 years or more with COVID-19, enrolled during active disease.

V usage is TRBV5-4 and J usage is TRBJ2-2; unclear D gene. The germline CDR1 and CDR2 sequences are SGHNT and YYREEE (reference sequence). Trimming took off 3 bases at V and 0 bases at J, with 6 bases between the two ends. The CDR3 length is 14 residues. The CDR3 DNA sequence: TGTGCCAGCAGCTACCTATCGAACACCGGGGAGCTGTTTTTT. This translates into CASSYLSNTGELFF.

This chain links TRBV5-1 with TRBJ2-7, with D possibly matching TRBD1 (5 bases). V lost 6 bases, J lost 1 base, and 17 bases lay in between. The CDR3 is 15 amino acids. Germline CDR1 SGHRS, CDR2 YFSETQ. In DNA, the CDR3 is TGCGCCAGCACCCTTGGGGCCAGTAGTTCCTACGAGCAGTACTTC. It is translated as CASTLGASSSYEQYF.

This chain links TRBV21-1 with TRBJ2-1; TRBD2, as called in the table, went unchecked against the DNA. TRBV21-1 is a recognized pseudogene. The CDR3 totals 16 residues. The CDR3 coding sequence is TGTGCCAGCAGCAAAGTTCGAGTTCCCGAGTGGTGGGAGCAGTTCTTC. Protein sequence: CASSKVRVPEWWEQFF.

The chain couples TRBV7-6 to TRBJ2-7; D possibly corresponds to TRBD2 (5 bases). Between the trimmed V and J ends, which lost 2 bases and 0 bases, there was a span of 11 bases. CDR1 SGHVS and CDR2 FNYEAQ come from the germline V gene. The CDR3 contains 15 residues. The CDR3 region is CASSLLPDYSYEQYF. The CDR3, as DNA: TGTGCCAGCAGCTTATTACCAGACTACTCCTACGAGCAGTACTTC.

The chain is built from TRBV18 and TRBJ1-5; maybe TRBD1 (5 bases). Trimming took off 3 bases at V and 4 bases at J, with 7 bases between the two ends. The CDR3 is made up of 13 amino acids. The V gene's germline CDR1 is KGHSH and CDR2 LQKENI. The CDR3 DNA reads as TGTGCCAGCTCACCCGGGGGGAATCAGCCCCAGCATTTT. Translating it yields CASSPGGNQPQHF.

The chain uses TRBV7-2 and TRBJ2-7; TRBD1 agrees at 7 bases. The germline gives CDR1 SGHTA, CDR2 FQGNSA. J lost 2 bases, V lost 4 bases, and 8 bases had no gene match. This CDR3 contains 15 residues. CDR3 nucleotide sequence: TGTGCCAGCAGCTCTTCGACAGGGATGCCCTACGAGCAGTACTTC. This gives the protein CASSSSTGMPYEQYF.

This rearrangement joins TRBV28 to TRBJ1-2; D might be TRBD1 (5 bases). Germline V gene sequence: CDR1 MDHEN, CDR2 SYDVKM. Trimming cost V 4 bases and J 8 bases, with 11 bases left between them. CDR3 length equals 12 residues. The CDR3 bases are TGTGCCAGCAGTTCGGGGGATTTCGGCTACACCTTC. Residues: CASSSGDFGYTF.

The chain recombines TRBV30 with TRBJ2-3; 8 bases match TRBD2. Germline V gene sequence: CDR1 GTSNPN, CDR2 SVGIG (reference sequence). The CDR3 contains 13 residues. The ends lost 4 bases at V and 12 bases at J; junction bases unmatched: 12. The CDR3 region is CAWTSLTGTSQYF. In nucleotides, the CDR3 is TGTGCCTGGACTTCCCTTACCGGGACTAGTCAGTATTTT.

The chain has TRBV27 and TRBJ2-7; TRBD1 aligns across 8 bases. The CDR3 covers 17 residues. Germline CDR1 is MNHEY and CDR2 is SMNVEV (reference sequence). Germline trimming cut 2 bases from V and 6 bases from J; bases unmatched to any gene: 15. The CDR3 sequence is CASSLIGVWQGAGEQYF. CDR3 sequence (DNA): TGTGCCAGCAGTTTAATCGGAGTGTGGCAGGGGGCGGGCGAGCAGTACTTC.

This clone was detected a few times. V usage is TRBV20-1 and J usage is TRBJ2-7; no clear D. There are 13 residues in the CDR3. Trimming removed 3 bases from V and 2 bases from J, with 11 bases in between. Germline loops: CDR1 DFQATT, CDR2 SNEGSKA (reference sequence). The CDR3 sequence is CSASYGLAYEQYF. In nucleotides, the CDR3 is TGCAGTGCTAGTTATGGCCTAGCCTACGAGCAGTACTTC.

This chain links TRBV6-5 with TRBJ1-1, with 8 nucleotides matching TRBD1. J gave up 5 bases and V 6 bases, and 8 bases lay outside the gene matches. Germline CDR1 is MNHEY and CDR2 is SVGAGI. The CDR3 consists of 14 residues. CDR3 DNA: TGTGCCAGCAGCTACAGGGGGTCGGGGACTGAAGCTTTCTTT. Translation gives CASSYRGSGTEAFF.

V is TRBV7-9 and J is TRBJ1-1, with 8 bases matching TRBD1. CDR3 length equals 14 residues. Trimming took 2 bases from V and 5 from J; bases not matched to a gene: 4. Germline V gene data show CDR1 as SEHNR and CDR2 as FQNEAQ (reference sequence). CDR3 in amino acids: CASSLTTGGTEAFF. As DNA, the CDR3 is TGTGCCAGCAGCTTAACAACAGGGGGGACTGAAGCTTTCTTT.

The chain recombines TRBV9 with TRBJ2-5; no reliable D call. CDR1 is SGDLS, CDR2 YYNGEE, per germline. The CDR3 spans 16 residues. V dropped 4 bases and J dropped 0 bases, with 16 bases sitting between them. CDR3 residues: CASSPLGSTYQETQYF. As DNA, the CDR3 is TGTGCCAGCAGCCCCCTAGGATCGACGTACCAAGAGACCCAGTACTTC.

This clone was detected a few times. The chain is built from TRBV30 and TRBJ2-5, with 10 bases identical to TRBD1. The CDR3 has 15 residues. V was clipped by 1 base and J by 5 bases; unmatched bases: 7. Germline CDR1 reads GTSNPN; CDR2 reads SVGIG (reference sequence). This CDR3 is CAWSETGGLRETQYF. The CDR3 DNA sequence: TGTGCCTGGAGTGAGACAGGGGGCTTAAGGGAGACCCAGTACTTC.

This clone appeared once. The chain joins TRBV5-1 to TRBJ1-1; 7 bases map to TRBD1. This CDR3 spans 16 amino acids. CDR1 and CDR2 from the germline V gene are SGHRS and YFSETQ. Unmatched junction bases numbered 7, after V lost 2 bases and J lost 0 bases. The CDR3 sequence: CASSFERGQLNTEAFF. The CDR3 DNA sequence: TGCGCCAGCAGCTTCGAGAGGGGACAGTTGAACACTGAAGCTTTCTTT.

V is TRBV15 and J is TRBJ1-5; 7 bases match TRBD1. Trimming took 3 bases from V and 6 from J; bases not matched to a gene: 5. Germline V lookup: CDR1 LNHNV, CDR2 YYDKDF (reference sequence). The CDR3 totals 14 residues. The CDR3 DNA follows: TGTGCCACCAGCAGGGCAGAGGGGGCTCAGCCCCAGCATTTT. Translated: CATSRAEGAQPQHF. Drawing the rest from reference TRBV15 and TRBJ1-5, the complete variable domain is DAMVIQNPRYQVTQFGKPVTLSCSQTLNHNVMYWYQQKSSQAPKLLFHYYDKDFNNEADTPDNFQSRRPNTSFCFLDIRSPGLGDTAMYLCATSRAEGAQPQHFGDGTRLSIL.

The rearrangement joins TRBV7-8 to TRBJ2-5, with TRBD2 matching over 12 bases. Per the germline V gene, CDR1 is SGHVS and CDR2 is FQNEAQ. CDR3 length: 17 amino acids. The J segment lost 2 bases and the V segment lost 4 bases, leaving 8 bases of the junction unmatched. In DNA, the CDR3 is TGTGCCAGCAGCTGGCTAGCGGGAGGGGAGGAGCAAGAGACCCAGTACTTC. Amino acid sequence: CASSWLAGGEEQETQYF.

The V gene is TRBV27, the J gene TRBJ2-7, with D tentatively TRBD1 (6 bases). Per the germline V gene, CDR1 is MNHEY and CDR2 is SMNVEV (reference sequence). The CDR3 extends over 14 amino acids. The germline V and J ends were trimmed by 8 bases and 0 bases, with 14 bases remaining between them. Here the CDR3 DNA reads TGTGCCAGCCTGACAGGCCCTTACTCCTACGAGCAGTACTTC. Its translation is CASLTGPYSYEQYF.

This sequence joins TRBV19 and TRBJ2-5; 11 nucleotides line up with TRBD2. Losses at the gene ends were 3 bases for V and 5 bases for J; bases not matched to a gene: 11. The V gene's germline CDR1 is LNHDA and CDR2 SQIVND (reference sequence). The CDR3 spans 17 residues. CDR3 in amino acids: CASSIGLSGRASETQYF. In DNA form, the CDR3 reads TGTGCCAGTAGTATCGGGCTTAGCGGGAGGGCCAGCGAGACCCAGTACTTC.

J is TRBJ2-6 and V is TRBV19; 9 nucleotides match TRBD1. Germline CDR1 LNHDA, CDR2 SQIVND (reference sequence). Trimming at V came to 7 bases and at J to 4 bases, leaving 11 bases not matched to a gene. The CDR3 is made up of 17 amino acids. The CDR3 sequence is CASKDRGLLLGANVLTF. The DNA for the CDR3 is TGTGCCAGTAAGGACAGGGGCCTGCTACTCGGGGCCAACGTCCTGACTTTC.